This paragraph reports one T cell receptor (beta chain). The antigen is undetermined. These data come from a study of CD8+ T cells in alopecia areata. Study as a whole: Treated patients were given oral tofacitinib, which was dosed at 5 to 10 mg twice daily. Study conclusions and caveats: Uncertainty about whether baseline CD8+ expansion is linked to response remains, with one nonresponder. Sharing of TCRs across patients appeared less clear than in mice, possibly for HLA-related reasons.

Germline V lookup: CDR1 SGHDT, CDR2 YYEEEE. The CDR3 is 16 amino acids. Deletions cut 2 bases from V and 0 bases from J, with 15 bases between. Extracted RNA was reverse transcribed into cDNA, the sequencing template. TCRdb's table, derived via immunoSEQ multiplex PCR, lists solely in-frame clones and lacks some. Of 150,000 to 200,000 clones listed, about 65% are singletons. Treatment noted: oral pan-JAK inhibitor, 5-10 mg twice daily. The TCR comes from a human donor with alopecia areata. The material sequenced was CD4+ T cells sorted from blood, taken around week 50, from a patient treated with tofacitinib. V usage is TRBV5-6 and J usage is TRBJ2-7; D is tentatively TRBD1 or TRBD2 (5 bases each). CDR3 sequence reads: CASSLYTGLGSYEQYF. CDR3 sequence (DNA): TGTGCCAGCAGCTTATATACAGGACTCGGCTCCTACGAGCAGTACTTC. Together with reference TRBV5-6 and TRBJ2-7, the CDR3 gives the full variable domain: DAGVTQSPTHLIKTRGQQVTLRCSPKSGHDTVSWYQQALGQGPQFIFQYYEEEERQRGNFPDRFSGHQFPNYSSELNVNALLLGDSALYLCASSLYTGLGSYEQYFGPGTRLTVT.